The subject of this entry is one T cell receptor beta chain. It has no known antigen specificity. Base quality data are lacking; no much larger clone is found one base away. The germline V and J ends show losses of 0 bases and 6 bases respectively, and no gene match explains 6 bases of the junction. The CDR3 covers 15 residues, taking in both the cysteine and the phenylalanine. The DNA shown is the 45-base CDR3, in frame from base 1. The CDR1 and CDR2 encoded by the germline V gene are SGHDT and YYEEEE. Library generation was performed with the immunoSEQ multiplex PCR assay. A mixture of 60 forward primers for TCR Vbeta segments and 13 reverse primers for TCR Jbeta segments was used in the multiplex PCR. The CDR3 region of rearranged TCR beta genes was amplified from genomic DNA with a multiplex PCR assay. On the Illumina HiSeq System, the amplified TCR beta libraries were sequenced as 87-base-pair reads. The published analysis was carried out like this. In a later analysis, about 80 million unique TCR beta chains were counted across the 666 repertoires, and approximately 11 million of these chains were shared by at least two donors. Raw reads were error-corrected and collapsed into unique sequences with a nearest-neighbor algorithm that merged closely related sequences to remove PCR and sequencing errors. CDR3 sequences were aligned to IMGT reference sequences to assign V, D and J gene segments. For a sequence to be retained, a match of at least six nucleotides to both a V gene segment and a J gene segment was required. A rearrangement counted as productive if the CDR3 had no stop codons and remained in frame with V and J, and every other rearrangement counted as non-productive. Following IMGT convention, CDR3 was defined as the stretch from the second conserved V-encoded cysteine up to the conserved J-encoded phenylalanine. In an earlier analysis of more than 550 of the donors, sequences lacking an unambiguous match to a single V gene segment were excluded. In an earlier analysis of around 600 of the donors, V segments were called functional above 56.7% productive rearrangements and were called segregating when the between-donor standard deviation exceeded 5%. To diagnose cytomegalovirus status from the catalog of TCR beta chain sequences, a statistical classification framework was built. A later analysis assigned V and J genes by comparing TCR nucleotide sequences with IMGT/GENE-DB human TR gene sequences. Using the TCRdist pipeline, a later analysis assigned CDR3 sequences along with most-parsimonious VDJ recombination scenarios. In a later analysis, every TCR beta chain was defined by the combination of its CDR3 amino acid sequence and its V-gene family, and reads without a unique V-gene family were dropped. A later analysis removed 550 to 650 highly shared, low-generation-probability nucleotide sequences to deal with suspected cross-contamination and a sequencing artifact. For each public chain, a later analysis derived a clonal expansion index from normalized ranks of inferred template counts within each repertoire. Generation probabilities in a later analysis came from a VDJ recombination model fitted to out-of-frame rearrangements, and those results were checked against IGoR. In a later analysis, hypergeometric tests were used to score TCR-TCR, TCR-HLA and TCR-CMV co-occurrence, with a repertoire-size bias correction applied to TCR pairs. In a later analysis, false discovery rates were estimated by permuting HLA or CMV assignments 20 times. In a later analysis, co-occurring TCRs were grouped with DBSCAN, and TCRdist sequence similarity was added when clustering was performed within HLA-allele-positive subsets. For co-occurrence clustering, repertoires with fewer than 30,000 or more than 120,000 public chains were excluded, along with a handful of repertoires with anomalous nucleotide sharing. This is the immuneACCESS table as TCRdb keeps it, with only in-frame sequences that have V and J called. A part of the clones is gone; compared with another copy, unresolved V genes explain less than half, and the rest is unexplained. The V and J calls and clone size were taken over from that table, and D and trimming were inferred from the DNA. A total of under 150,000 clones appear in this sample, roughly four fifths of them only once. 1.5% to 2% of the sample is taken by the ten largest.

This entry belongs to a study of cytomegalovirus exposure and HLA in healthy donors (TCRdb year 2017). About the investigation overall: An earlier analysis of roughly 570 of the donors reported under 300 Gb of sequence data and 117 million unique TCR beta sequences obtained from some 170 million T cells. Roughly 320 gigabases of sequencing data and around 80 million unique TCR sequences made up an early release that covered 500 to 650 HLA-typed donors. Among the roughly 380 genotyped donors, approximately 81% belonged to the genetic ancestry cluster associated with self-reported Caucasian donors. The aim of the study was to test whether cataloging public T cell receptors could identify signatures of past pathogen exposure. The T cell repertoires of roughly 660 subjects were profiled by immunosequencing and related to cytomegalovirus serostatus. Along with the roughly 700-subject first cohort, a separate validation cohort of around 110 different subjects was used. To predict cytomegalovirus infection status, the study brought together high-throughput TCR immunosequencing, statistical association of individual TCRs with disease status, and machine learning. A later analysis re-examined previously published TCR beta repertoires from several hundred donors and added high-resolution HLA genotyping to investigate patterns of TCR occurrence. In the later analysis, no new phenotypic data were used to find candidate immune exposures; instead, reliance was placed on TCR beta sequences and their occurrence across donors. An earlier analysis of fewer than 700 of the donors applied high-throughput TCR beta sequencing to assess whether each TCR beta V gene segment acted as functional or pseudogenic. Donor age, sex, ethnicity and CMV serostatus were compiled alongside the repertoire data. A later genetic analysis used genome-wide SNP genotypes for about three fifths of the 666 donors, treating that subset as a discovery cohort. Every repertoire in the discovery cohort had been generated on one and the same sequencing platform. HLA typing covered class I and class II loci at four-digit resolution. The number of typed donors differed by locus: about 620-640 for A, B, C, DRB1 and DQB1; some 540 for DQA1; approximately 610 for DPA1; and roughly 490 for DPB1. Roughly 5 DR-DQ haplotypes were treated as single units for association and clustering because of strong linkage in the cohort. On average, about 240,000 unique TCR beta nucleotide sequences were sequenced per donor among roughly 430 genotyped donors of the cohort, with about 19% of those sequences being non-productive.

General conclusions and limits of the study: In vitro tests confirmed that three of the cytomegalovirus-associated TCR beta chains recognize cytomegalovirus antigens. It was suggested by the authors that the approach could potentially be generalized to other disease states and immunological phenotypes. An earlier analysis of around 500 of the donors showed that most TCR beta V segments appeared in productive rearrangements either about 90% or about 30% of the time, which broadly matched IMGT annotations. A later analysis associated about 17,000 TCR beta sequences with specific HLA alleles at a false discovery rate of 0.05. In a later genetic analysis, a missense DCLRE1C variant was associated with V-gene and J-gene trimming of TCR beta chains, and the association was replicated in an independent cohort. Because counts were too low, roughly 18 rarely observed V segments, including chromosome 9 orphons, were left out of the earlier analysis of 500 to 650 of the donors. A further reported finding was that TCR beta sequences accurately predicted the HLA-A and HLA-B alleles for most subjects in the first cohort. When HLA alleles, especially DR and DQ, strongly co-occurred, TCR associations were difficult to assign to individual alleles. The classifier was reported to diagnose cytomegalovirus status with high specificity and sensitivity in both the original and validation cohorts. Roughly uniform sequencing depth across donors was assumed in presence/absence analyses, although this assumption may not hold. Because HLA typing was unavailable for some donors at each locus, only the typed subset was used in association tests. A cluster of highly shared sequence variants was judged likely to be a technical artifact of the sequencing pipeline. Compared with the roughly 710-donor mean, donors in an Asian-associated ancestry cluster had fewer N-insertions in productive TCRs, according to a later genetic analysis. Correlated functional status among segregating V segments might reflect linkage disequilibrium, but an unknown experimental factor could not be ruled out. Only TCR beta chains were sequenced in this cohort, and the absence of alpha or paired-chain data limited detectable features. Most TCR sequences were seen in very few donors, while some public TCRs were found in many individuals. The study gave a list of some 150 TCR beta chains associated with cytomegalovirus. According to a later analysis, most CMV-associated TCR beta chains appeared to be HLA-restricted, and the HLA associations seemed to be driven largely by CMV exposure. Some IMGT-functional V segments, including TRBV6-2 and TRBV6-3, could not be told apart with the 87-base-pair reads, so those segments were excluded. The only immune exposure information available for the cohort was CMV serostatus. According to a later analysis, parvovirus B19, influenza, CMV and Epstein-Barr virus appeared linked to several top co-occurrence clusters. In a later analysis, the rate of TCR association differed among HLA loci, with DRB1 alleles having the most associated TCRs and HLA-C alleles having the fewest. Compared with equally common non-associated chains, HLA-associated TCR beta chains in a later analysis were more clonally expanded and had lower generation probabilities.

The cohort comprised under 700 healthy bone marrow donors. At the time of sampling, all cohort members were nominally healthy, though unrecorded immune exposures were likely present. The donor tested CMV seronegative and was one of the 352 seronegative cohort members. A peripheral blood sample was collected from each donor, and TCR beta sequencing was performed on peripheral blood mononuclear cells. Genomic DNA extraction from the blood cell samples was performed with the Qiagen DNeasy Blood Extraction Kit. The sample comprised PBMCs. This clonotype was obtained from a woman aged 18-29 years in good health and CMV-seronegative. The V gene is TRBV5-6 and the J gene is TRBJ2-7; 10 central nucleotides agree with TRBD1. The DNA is TGTGCCAGCAGCTTGGGACAGGGGGCGACCCCCGAGCAGTACTTC. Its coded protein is CASSLGQGATPEQYF.